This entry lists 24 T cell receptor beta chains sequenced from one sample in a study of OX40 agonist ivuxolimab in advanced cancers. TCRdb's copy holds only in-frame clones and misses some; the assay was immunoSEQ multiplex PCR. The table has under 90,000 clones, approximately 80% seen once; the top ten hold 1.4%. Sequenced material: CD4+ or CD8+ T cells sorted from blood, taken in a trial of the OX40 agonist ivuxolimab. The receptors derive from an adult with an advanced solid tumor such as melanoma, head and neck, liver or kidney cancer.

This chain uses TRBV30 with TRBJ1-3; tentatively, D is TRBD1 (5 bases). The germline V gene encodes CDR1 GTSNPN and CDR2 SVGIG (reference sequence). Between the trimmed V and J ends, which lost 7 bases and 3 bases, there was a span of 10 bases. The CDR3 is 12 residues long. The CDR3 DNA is TGTGCCTCACGGGGGAGTGGAAACACCATATATTTT. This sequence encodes CASRGSGNTIYF.

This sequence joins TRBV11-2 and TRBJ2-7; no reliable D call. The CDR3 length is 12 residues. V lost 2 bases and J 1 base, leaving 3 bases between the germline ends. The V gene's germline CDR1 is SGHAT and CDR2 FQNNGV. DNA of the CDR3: TGTGCCAGCAGCTTAAATTCCTACGAGCAGTACTTC. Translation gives CASSLNSYEQYF.

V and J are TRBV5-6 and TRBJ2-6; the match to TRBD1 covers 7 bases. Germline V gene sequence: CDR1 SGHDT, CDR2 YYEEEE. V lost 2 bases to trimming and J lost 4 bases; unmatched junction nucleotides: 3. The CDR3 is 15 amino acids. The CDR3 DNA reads TGTGCCAGCAGCTTAGGGGGCGCCGGGGCCAACGTCCTGACTTTC. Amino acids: CASSLGGAGANVLTF.

The CDR3 here is CASNRDLNSPLHF. The DNA for the CDR3 is TGTGCCAGCAATCGGGACCTTAATTCACCCCTCCACTTT. This sequence joins TRBV2 and TRBJ1-6, with D perhaps matching TRBD1 (5 bases). Germline assignment: CDR1 SNHLY and CDR2 FYNNEI. With 7 bases removed from V and 6 bases from J, the gap between germline ends came to 10 bases. The CDR3 covers 13 residues. The complete variable domain, with remaining parts taken from reference TRBV2 and TRBJ1-6, reads EPEVTQTPSHQVTQMGQEVILRCVPISNHLYFYWYRQILGQKVEFLVSFYNNEISEKSEIFDDQFSVERPDGSNFTLKIRSTKLEDSAMYFCASNRDLNSPLHFGNGTRLTVT.

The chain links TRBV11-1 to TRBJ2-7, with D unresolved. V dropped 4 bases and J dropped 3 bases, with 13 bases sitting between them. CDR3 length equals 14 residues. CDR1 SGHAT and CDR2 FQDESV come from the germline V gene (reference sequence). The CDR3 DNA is TGTGCCAGCAGCTCCCCGACCGGATTCTACGAGCAGTACTTC. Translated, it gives CASSSPTGFYEQYF.

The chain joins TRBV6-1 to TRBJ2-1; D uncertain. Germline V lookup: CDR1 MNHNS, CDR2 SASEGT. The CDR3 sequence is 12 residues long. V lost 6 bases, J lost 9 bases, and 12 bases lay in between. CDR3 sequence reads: CASRRWVGEQFF. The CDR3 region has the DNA TGTGCCAGCAGGAGATGGGTTGGTGAGCAGTTCTTC.

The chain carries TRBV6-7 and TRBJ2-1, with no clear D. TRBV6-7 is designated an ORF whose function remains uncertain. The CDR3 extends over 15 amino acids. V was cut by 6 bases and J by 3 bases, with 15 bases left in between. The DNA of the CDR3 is TGTGCCAGCAGCTCTGCCAGTCTGGGCTACAATGAGCAGTTCTTC. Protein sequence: CASSSASLGYNEQFF.

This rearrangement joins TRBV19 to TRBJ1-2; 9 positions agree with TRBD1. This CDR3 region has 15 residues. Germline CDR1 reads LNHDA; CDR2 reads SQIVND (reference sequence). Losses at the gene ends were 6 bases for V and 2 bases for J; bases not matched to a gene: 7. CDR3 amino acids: CASSISQGANYGYTF. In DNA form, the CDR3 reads TGTGCCAGTAGCATATCACAGGGGGCGAACTATGGCTACACCTTC.

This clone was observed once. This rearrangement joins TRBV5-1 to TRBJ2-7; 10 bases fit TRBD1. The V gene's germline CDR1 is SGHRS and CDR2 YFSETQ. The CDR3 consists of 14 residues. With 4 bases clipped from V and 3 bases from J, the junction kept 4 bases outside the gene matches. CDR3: CASSPGDRGYEQYF. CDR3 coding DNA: TGCGCCAGCAGCCCAGGGGACAGGGGCTACGAGCAGTACTTC.

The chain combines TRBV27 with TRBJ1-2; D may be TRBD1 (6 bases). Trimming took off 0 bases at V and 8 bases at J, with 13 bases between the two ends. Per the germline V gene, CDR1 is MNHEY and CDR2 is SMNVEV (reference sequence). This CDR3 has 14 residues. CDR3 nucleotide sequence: TGTGCCAGCAGTTTATCGGGGGGGGGCGAAGGCTACACCTTC. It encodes CASSLSGGGEGYTF.

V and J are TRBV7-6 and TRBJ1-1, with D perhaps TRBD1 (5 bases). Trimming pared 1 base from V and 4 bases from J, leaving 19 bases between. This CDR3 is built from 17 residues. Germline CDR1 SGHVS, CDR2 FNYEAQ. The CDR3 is CASSLGRREGYGTEAFF. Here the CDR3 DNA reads TGTGCCAGCAGCTTAGGTCGCAGGGAAGGGTACGGCACTGAAGCTTTCTTT.

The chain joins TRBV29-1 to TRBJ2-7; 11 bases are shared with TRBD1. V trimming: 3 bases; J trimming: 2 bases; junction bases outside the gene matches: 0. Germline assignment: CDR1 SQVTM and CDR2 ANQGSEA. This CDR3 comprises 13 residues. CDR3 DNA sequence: TGCAGCGTTGAGGGACAGGGGGCCTACGAGCAGTACTTC. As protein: CSVEGQGAYEQYF.

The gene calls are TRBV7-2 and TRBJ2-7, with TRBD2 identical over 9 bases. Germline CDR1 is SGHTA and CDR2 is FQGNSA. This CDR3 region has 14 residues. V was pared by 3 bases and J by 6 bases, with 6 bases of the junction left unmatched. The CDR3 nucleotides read TGTGCCAGCAGCTTCGCGGGGGGGCATCGCGAGCAGTACTTC. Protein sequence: CASSFAGGHREQYF.

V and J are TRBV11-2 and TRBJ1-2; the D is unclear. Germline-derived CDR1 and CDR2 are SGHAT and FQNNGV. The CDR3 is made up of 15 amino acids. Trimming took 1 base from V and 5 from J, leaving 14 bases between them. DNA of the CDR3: TGTGCCAGCAGCTTAGGACCTGACGCAAATTATGGCTACACCTTC. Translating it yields CASSLGPDANYGYTF.

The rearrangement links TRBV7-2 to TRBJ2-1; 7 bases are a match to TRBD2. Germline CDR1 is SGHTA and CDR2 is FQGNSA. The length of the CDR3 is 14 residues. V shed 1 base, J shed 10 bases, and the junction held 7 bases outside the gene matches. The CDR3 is CASSLGAAGPEQFF. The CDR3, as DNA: TGTGCCAGCAGCTTAGGAGCAGCGGGGCCCGAGCAGTTCTTC.

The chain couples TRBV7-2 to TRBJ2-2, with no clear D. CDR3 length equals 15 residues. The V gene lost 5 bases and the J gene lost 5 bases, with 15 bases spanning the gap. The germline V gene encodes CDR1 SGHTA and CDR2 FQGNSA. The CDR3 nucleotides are TGTGCCAGCAGCCCGGTCGGAGAGGAGACCGGGGAGCTGTTTTTT. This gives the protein CASSPVGEETGELFF. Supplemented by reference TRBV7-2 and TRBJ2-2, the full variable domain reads GAGVSQSPSNKVTEKGKDVELRCDPISGHTALYWYRQSLGQGLEFLIYFQGNSAPDKSGLPSDRFSAERTGGSVSTLTIQRTQQEDSAVYLCASSPVGEETGELFFGEGSRLTVL.

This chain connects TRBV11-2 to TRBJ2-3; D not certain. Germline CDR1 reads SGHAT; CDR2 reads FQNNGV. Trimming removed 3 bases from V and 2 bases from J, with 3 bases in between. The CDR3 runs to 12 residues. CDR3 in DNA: TGTGCCAGCAGCTTCTTCACAGATACGCAGTATTTT. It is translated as CASSFFTDTQYF. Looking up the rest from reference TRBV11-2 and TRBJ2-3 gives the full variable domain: EAGVAQSPRYKIIEKRQSVAFWCNPISGHATLYWYQQILGQGPKLLIQFQNNGVVDDSQLPKDRFSAERLKGVDSTLKIQPAKLEDSAVYLCASSFFTDTQYFGPGTRLTVL.

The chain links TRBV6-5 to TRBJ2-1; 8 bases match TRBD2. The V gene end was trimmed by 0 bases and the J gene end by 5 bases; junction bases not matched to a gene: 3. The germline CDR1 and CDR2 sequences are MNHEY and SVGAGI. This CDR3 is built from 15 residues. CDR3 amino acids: CASSYSGLVDNEQFF. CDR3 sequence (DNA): TGTGCCAGCAGTTACTCGGGACTAGTAGACAATGAGCAGTTCTTC.

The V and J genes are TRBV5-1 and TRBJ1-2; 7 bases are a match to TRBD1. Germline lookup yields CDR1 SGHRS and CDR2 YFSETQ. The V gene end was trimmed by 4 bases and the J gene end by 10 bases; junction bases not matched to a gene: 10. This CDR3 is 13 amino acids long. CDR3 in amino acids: CASSPVGTELYTF. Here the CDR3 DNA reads TGCGCCAGCAGCCCTGTTGGGACAGAACTCTACACCTTC.

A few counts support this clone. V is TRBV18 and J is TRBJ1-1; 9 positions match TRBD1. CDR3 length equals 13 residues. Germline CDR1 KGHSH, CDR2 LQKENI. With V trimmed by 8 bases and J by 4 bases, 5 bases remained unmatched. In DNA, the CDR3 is TGTGCCAGCCGCGAGGGACAGGGCACTGAAGCTTTCTTT. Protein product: CASREGQGTEAFF.

The CDR3 nucleotides are TGTGCCAGCAGTGAAGCAGGAGGATTACAGAGTGGCTACACCTTC. Translation: CASSEAGGLQSGYTF. The J gene is TRBJ1-2, the V gene TRBV6-1; D is uncertain. The CDR3 sequence is 15 residues long. V shed 0 bases and J shed 7 bases, with 15 bases lying between them. Per germline, CDR1 MNHNS and CDR2 SASEGT.

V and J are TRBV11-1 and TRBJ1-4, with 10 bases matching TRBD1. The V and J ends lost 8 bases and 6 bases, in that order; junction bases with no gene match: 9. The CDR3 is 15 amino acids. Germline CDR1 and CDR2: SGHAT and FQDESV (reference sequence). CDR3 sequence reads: CASGAGTGVYEKLFF. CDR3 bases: TGTGCCAGCGGAGCCGGGACAGGGGTCTATGAAAAACTGTTTTTT. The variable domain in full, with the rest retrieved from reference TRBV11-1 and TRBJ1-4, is EAEVAQSPRYKITEKSQAVAFWCDPISGHATLYWYRQILGQGPELLVQFQDESVVDDSQLPKDRFSAERLKGVDSTLKIQPAELGDSAMYLCASGAGTGVYEKLFFGSGTQLSVL.

CDR3 in amino acids: CASSLDSLSSYEQYF. The CDR3 coding sequence is TGTGCCAGCAGCTTGGACAGCTTGAGCTCCTACGAGCAGTACTTC. The rearrangement uses TRBV11-3 and TRBJ2-7; weak D call: TRBD1 (6 bases). Germline CDR1 reads SGHNT; CDR2 reads YENEEA. This CDR3 is built from 15 residues. Trimming removed 3 bases from V and 0 bases from J, with 12 bases in between.

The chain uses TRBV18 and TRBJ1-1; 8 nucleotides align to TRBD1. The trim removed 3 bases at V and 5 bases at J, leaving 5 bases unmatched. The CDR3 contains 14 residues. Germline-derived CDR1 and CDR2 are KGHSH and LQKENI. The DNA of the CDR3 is TGTGCCAGCTCACCGGGACAGGCTAAGACTGAAGCTTTCTTT. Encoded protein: CASSPGQAKTEAFF. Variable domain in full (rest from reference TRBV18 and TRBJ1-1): NAGVMQNPRHLVRRRGQEARLRCSPMKGHSHVYWYRQLPEEGLKFMVYLQKENIIDESGMPKERFSAEFPKEGPSILRIQQVVRGDSAAYFCASSPGQAKTEAFFGQGTRLTVV.